This paragraph covers one T cell receptor (beta chain) sequence. Its antigen remains unidentified. These data are taken from a study of cytomegalovirus exposure and HLA in healthy donors. Study-wide findings and caveats: Published work reported that the classifier diagnosed cytomegalovirus status with high specificity and sensitivity.

With 60 Vbeta and 13 Jbeta primers, the PCR was carried out. Repertoires were generated with immunoSEQ multiplex PCR, while TCRdb's copy carries only in-frame clones and drops some. The repertoire consists of around 220,000 clones, with 65% to 90% occurring once and the leading ten covering approximately 1.4%. The sequenced sample was PBMCs. The source is a girl between 10 and 17 years old in good health and CMV-seronegative.

CDR3 nucleotides: TGTGCCAGCATACGGGGGTTGAGCACAGATACGCAGTATTTT. Translation gives CASIRGLSTDTQYF. This rearrangement joins TRBV2 to TRBJ2-3; the D gene is possibly TRBD2 (6 bases). V was trimmed by 7 bases and J by 0 bases, leaving 11 bases between them. This CDR3 has 14 residues. The germline V gene encodes CDR1 SNHLY and CDR2 FYNNEI.